This TCR beta chain was recorded in a study of chemoradiotherapy in HPV16-positive cancers (dated 2022 in TCRdb). Broadly, across the study: Functional T-cell assays on cells from two HPV16-positive patients defined candidate HPV-specific T-cell clones and common TCR motifs. The candidate HPV-specific TCRs and motifs were then tracked in TCR repertoires from under 100 patients with HPV-related cancers. The study asked whether T-cell immunity to the HPV oncoproteins E6 and E7 changes during chemoradiotherapy and whether this immunity affects survival.

What the research found in general, with its limitations: Expansion of candidate HPV-specific clones and E7-related TCR motifs was observed in the tumor microenvironment during treatment, whereas no such expansion was observed for non-HPV-specific T cells. Improved recurrence-free survival in HPV16-positive patients was associated with expansion of HPV-responsive T cells during chemoradiotherapy. The survival association was reported for HPV16-positive patients, and the functional definition of HPV-specific T cells was derived from only a couple of HPV16-positive patients.

Notes on this clone: Its antigen has not been determined. No qualities accompany the bases; no much larger clone lies one base away.

The library relied on the immunoSEQ multiplex PCR assay. Imported from immuneACCESS, the table was reduced by TCRdb to in-frame sequences with V and J called. These copies leave out some clones; in studies compared against another copy, an unresolved V gene accounts for under half, and the cause of the remainder is not known. In this sample the table shows more than 3,000 clones, roughly 94% of which occur a single time. Together, the top ten hold around 3.6% of the sample. Repertoires were sampled repeatedly over the course of chemoradiotherapy, so clonal expansion could be followed in the tumor microenvironment. Sample: tumor tissue, taken from a patient who underwent chemoradiotherapy. This receptor was taken from a human donor with HPV-associated anogenital cancer.

The nucleotide sequence is given as TGTGCCATCTCGGACAGGGACAATCAGCCCCAGCATTTT. Translated, it reads CAISDRDNQPQHF. The chain employs TRBV6-1 and TRBJ1-5, and TRBD1 aligns with 8 junction nucleotides. Clipping removes 10 bases from V and 3 bases from J, with 5 as the unmatched junction base count. The CDR3 goes from the cysteine to the phenylalanine over 13 residues. Just the 39-base CDR3 DNA is kept, in frame starting at base 1. CDR1 and CDR2 (MNHNS, SASEGT) derive from the germline V gene.